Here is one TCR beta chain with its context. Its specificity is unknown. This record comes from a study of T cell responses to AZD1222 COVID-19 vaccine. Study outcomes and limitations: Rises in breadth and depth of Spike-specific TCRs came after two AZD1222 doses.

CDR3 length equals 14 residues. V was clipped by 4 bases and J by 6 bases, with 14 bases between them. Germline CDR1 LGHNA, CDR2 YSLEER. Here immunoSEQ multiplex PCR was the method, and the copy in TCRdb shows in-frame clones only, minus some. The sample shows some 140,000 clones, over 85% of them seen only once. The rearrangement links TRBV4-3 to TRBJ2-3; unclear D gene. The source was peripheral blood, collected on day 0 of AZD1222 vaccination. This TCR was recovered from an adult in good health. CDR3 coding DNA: TGCGCCAGCAGCCCGCAACTCCGGACGGATACGCAGTATTTT. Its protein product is CASSPQLRTDTQYF.